Below, one TCR beta chain is given with its context. There are a few counts of this clonotype. The clone's antigen remains unknown. The sample holds no much larger clone one base away, and base qualities are not on file. The library was generated by 5' RACE. Sequencing instrument: NextSeq 500. In the TCR library protocol, unique molecular identifiers were attached to individual cDNA molecules to correct for PCR bias and sequencing error. TCR alpha and beta chains were both sequenced, and the abundances of alpha and beta sequences in each sample were closely correlated with each other. Concerning the study's data processing: V gene, J gene and CDR3 annotation of TCR sequences was performed with Decombinator V4. TCRs were defined as expanded if a significant change between any two time points was detected under a Poisson model with p below 0.0001. TCR abundances were normalised to the total number of TCRs sequenced per sample and were expressed as counts per million. A search of VDJdb, accessed on 1 November 2021, was run for TCRs annotated to CMV, EBV and SARS-CoV-2, with TCRs annotated for multiple antigens excluded. TCRdb applied fastp at Q25 and MiXCR to the public reads, then kept only in-frame beta chains. Each CDR3 protein appears once, grouped with its most common genes and DNA. TCRdb, not the original authors, processed these V and J calls. The sample yields about 67,000 distinct CDR3 sequences; roughly 10% were counted once. Together, the top ten hold 3.5% to 4% of the sample.

The data belong to a study of early T cells in non-severe SARS-CoV-2 infection (dated by TCRdb to the early 2020s). General notes on the study: Because TCR sequencing was done on bulk RNA from unsorted whole blood, the alpha and beta chains could not be paired. Beyond this particular receptor, the publication reports: VDJdb matching was skewed toward anti-spike CD8 responses and likely underestimated virus-specific expansions, missing private and CD4 specificities.

A case-control design nested within a healthcare worker cohort in London, UK, was used, with weekly nasopharyngeal swab PCR tests and blood sampling performed. Healthcare workers were recruited between 23 and 31 March 2020, during the week of the UK lockdown, and were followed weekly for up to roughly 16 weeks. The sequence was obtained from an adult who was a healthcare worker with PCR-confirmed SARS-CoV-2 infection or an uninfected control (not recorded which). Input material: whole blood.

Read as DNA, the sequence is TGCAGCGTCCAGGGCCATAACTATGGCTACACCTTC. It translates to CSVQGHNYGYTF. The rearrangement joined TRBV29-1 to TRBJ1-2, with TRBD1 as a weak D call on 5 bases. According to the germline V gene, CDR1 reads SQVTM and CDR2 reads ANQGSEA. The CDR3 contains 12 residues, cysteine and phenylalanine counted. Only the CDR3 region is kept as DNA, spanning 36 bases read in frame from base 1. V loses 6 bases of germline sequence and J loses 1 base, and the interval between the two ends is 9 bases.